This T cell receptor beta chain comes out of a study of vaccination effects on CD4 cells after COVID-19. Clones were read by immunoSEQ multiplex PCR, and TCRdb kept only the in-frame ones, dropping some. Altogether roughly 51,000 clones are present, around 70% being singletons, with the ten largest covering under 5.5%. A roughly 11-day culture period preceded the isolation of CD4+ T cells. A positive SARS-CoV-2 PCR test fell between March and December 2020. Two doses of BNT162b2 or mRNA-1273 vaccine were administered to participants. Concerning this clone itself: Its specificity is not known.

The CDR3 loop spans 15 amino acids. This specimen consisted of CD4+ T cells from PBMCs cultured without peptide, obtained after COVID-19 vaccination. The sequence derives from a human donor who had a prior SARS-CoV-2 infection. The V and J genes are TRBV21-1 and TRBJ1-5; the table's D gene call, TRBD1, was not cross checked with the DNA. TRBV21-1 is noted as a pseudogene. The CDR3 sequence is CASSPRTGGGQPQHF. CDR3 bases: TGTGCCAGCAGCCCCCGGACAGGGGGCGGTCAGCCCCAGCATTTT.